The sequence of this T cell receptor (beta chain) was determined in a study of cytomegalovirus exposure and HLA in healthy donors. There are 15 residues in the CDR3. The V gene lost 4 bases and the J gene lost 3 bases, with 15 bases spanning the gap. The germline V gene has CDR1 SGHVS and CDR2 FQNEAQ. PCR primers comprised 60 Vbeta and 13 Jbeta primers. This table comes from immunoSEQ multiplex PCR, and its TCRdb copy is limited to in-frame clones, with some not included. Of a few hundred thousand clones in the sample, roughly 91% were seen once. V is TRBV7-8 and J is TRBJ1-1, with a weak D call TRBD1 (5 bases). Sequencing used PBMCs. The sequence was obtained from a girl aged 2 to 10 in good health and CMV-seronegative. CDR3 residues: CASSSLEGLDTEAFF. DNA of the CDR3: TGTGCCAGCAGCTCCCTGGAGGGGCTGGACACTGAAGCTTTCTTT.